One sample yielded the 28 T cell receptor beta chains listed below, sequenced in a study of blood T cell repertoires in COVID-19. Some clones are missing from TCRdb's copy, which holds only in-frame ones; the method was immunoSEQ multiplex PCR. The table shows 35,000 to 55,000 clones, with approximately 87% occurring only once. Sequenced input: peripheral blood. The receptor source for this set is a human donor in a cohort sampled during active COVID-19.

V is TRBV7-9 and J is TRBJ2-1; 8 bases map to TRBD2. Germline CDR1 and CDR2: SEHNR and FQNEAQ (reference sequence). This CDR3 spans 14 amino acids. The V and J ends lost 5 bases and 9 bases, in that order; junction bases with no gene match: 9. CDR3 nucleotides: TGTGCCAGCAGCCCTAGTGGACTAGCCGGTGAGCAGTTCTTC. The encoded protein is CASSPSGLAGEQFF.

In this sample, this clone turned up a few times. CDR3 sequence: CASSEGAGDQPQHF. The CDR3 nucleotides read TGTGCCAGCAGTGAAGGGGCAGGGGATCAGCCCCAGCATTTT. The rearrangement links TRBV6-1 to TRBJ1-5; the D gene is possibly TRBD1 (6 bases). CDR3 length: 14 residues. Germline assignment: CDR1 MNHNS and CDR2 SASEGT. The V end lost 1 base, the J end lost 5 bases, and 9 bases lay between the germline ends.

This rearrangement joins TRBV9 to TRBJ2-2; D gene unclear. CDR1 and CDR2 from the germline V gene are SGDLS and YYNGEE. The CDR3 is 15 residues long. V lost 0 bases, J lost 0 bases, and 6 bases lay in between. Here the CDR3 reads CASSVGHTNTGELFF. The DNA for the CDR3 is TGTGCCAGCAGCGTAGGGCATACGAACACCGGGGAGCTGTTTTTT.

The rearrangement uses TRBV7-3 and TRBJ2-3; 8 positions match TRBD2. Germline V gives CDR1 SGHTA, CDR2 FQGTGA. Germline trimming cut 4 bases from V and 4 bases from J; bases unmatched to any gene: 1. The CDR3 has 13 amino acids. CDR3 sequence: CASSSTSADTQYF. The CDR3 DNA reads as TGTGCCAGCAGCTCGACTAGCGCAGATACGCAGTATTTT. The whole variable domain, filled in from reference TRBV7-3 and TRBJ2-3, reads GAGVSQTPSNKVTEKGKYVELRCDPISGHTALYWYRQSLGQGPEFLIYFQGTGAADDSGLPNDRFFAVRPEGSVSTLKIQRTERGDSAVYLCASSSTSADTQYFGPGTRLTVL.

The genes are TRBV7-9 and TRBJ2-3, with TRBD2 identical over 9 bases. Germline V lookup: CDR1 SEHNR, CDR2 FQNEAQ (reference sequence). The CDR3 has 16 residues. V lost 4 bases to trimming and J lost 2 bases; unmatched junction nucleotides: 7. CDR3 DNA sequence: TGTGCCAGCAGCTCACCCCAGCGGGAGGTCACAGATACGCAGTATTTT. This encodes CASSSPQREVTDTQYF.

The rearrangement joins TRBV7-9 to TRBJ2-7; 7 bases map to TRBD2. CDR1 and CDR2 from the germline V gene are SEHNR and FQNEAQ (reference sequence). This CDR3 is built from 13 residues. The V segment lost 5 bases and the J segment 3 bases; nucleotides outside the gene matches: 4. The CDR3 nucleotides are TGTGCCAGCAGCCCGGGCGGGGGCTACGAGCAGTACTTC. Protein: CASSPGGGYEQYF.

The chain recombines TRBV19 with TRBJ2-1, with D hard to call. Trimming stripped 3 bases from V and 9 bases from J, with 12 bases between. CDR1 and CDR2 (germline): LNHDA, SQIVND (reference sequence). The CDR3 has 13 amino acids. CDR3 DNA: TGTGCCAGTAGTATTGCGCAGGCTTCTGAGCAGTTCTTC. As protein: CASSIAQASEQFF. Supplemented by reference TRBV19 and TRBJ2-1, the full variable domain reads DGGITQSPKYLFRKEGQNVTLSCEQNLNHDAMYWYRQDPGQGLRLIYYSQIVNDFQKGDIAEGYSVSREKKESFPLTVTSAQKNPTAFYLCASSIAQASEQFFGPGTRLTVL.

The rearrangement links TRBV6-5 to TRBJ1-1; D possibly corresponds to TRBD1 (6 bases). This CDR3 is built from 14 residues. Germline CDR1 MNHEY, CDR2 SVGAGI. V was clipped by 6 bases and J by 5 bases, with 16 bases between them. As DNA, the CDR3 is TGTGCCAGCAGACAATCAGGGGTGGGGACTGAAGCTTTCTTT. Translation gives CASRQSGVGTEAFF.

The V call is TRBV9, the J call TRBJ1-1, with D hard to call. The CDR3 contains 13 residues. Per germline, CDR1 SGDLS and CDR2 YYNGEE. Trimming removed 3 bases at V and 0 bases at J, with 6 bases between. DNA of the CDR3: TGTGCCAGCAGCGAGACTGTGAACACTGAAGCTTTCTTT. Translated: CASSETVNTEAFF.

The V and J genes are TRBV7-8 and TRBJ2-1; the D gene is possibly TRBD2 (6 bases). The CDR3 runs 20 residues. The V gene's germline CDR1 is SGHVS and CDR2 FQNEAQ. The ends were cut back, 0 bases at V and 0 bases at J, with 21 bases in the middle. The CDR3 coding sequence is TGTGCCAGCAGCTTAGCCCGGTGGCGTCGTGGGAGGAGCTCCTACAATGAGCAGTTCTTC. Protein product: CASSLARWRRGRSSYNEQFF.

There are a few counts of this clone. This chain connects TRBV6-6 to TRBJ1-1, with 8 bases identical to TRBD1. The trim removed 6 bases at V and 5 bases at J, leaving 5 bases unmatched. Germline assignment: CDR1 MNHNY and CDR2 SVGAGI (reference sequence). The CDR3 covers 13 residues. CDR3 in DNA: TGTGCCAGCAGAAACAGGGGGGAAACTGAAGCTTTCTTT. This sequence encodes CASRNRGETEAFF.

J is TRBJ2-3 and V is TRBV10-2; no clear D. The CDR3 sequence is 14 residues long. Germline assignment: CDR1 WSHSY and CDR2 SAAADI. V lost 5 bases, J lost 0 bases, and 9 bases lay in between. The CDR3 spells CASSKPGSTDTQYF. DNA for the CDR3: TGCGCCAGCAGTAAACCAGGCAGCACAGATACGCAGTATTTT.

J is TRBJ2-5 and V is TRBV11-2; 8 bases are a match to TRBD1. The CDR3 is made up of 14 amino acids. Looked up from germline, CDR1 is SGHAT and CDR2 is FQNNGV. J lost 4 bases, V lost 3 bases, and 4 bases had no gene match. DNA for the CDR3: TGTGCCAGCAGCTTTACCAGGGGGCGAGAGACCCAGTACTTC. Residues: CASSFTRGRETQYF.

The V call is TRBV30, the J call TRBJ1-5; 8 bases agree with TRBD1. CDR3 size: 16 residues. Germline V gene sequence: CDR1 GTSNPN, CDR2 SVGIG (reference sequence). J gave up 2 bases and V 4 bases, and 10 bases lay outside the gene matches. This CDR3 is CAWKTSDRGGNQPQHF. CDR3 in DNA: TGTGCCTGGAAAACCTCCGACAGGGGCGGCAATCAGCCCCAGCATTTT.

V and J are TRBV11-2 and TRBJ2-7; 13 nucleotides line up with TRBD2. The CDR3 is 13 amino acids. Germline loops: CDR1 SGHAT, CDR2 FQNNGV. The ends lost 5 bases at V and 11 bases at J; junction bases unmatched: 6. This CDR3 is CASSATSGRTEYF. The CDR3, as DNA: TGTGCCAGCAGCGCGACTAGCGGGAGGACGGAGTACTTC.

The chain links TRBV27 to TRBJ2-3, with a possible D match to TRBD2 (6 bases). Germline V gene lookup returns CDR1 MNHEY and CDR2 SMNVEV (reference sequence). The CDR3 is made up of 16 amino acids. V dropped 4 bases and J dropped 7 bases, with 21 bases sitting between them. CDR3 sequence (DNA): TGTGCCAGCAGTTCCTCGGAAGGAGGGTGGATACATACGCAGTATTTT. Translation: CASSSSEGGWIHTQYF.

The chain recombines TRBV4-3 with TRBJ2-2, with unresolved D. This CDR3 has 15 amino acids. In germline, CDR1 is LGHNA, CDR2 YSLEER. Deletions cut 2 bases from V and 3 bases from J, with 10 bases between. CDR3 loop: CASSQPSPYTGELFF. The CDR3 bases are TGCGCCAGCAGCCAACCCTCCCCTTACACCGGGGAGCTGTTTTTT.

The chain employs TRBV28 and TRBJ2-7, with TRBD1 identical over 8 bases. The J segment lost 3 bases and the V segment lost 7 bases, leaving 8 bases of the junction unmatched. The length of the CDR3 is 14 residues. Per germline, CDR1 MDHEN and CDR2 SYDVKM. In DNA form, the CDR3 reads TGTGCCAGCAACCTGGACAGGGCAGGCTACGAGCAGTACTTC. Protein: CASNLDRAGYEQYF.

CDR3 sequence reads: CASSRRESEQFF. In nucleotides, the CDR3 is TGTGCCAGCAGCCGCCGGGAGAGTGAGCAGTTCTTC. The chain links TRBV7-2 to TRBJ2-1, with D possibly being TRBD2 (6 bases). Germline lookup yields CDR1 SGHTA and CDR2 FQGNSA. This CDR3 spans 12 amino acids. V lost 5 bases and J lost 9, with 11 bases in between.

The gene calls are TRBV27 and TRBJ2-7; D may be TRBD2 (5 bases). Trimming left V 6 bases short and J 5 bases short, with 8 bases between. Germline V gives CDR1 MNHEY, CDR2 SMNVEV (reference sequence). The CDR3 has 11 residues. CDR3 nucleotides: TGTGCCAGCAGCGGACTCCACGAGCAGTACTTC. Amino acid sequence: CASSGLHEQYF.

This sequence joins TRBV4-1 and TRBJ2-1; TRBD2 is a possible D gene (5 bases). Germline assignment: CDR1 MGHRA and CDR2 YSYEKL. The length of the CDR3 is 16 residues. The ends were cut back, 6 bases at V and 2 bases at J, with 17 bases in the middle. The CDR3 is CASRRSFGMAYNEQFF. As DNA, the CDR3 is TGCGCCAGCAGAAGGAGTTTCGGGATGGCCTACAATGAGCAGTTCTTC.

The V gene is TRBV18, the J gene TRBJ2-4; D remains ambiguous. The CDR3 loop spans 16 amino acids. V gave up 2 bases and J gave up 3 bases, with 14 bases separating them. The germline CDR1 and CDR2 sequences are KGHSH and LQKENI. CDR3 DNA sequence: TGTGCCAGCTCACCAGTCGCGCTAGTGAGCAAAAACATTCAGTACTTC. Protein: CASSPVALVSKNIQYF. The full variable domain, rest sourced from reference TRBV18 and TRBJ2-4, is NAGVMQNPRHLVRRRGQEARLRCSPMKGHSHVYWYRQLPEEGLKFMVYLQKENIIDESGMPKERFSAEFPKEGPSILRIQQVVRGDSAAYFCASSPVALVSKNIQYFGAGTRLSVL.

The rearrangement joins TRBV30 to TRBJ2-1; the match to TRBD2 covers 10 bases. Germline trimming cut 2 bases from V and 6 bases from J; bases unmatched to any gene: 13. This CDR3 is 17 amino acids long. Germline V CDR1 and CDR2: GTSNPN, SVGIG (reference sequence). CDR3 residues: CAWSPKITSGTLNEQFF. CDR3 nucleotide sequence: TGTGCCTGGAGTCCAAAGATAACTAGCGGGACTCTCAATGAGCAGTTCTTC.

The V call is TRBV5-4, the J call TRBJ2-7; 8 nucleotides align to TRBD1. Germline CDR1 SGHNT, CDR2 YYREEE (reference sequence). Trimming removed 4 bases from V and 5 bases from J; junction bases left unmatched: 11. The CDR3 covers 15 residues. In DNA form, the CDR3 reads TGTGCCAGCAGCCCTGACGGACAGGGAGTCCACGAGCAGTACTTC. Its protein is CASSPDGQGVHEQYF.

The sample holds one count of this clone. This chain uses TRBV7-7 with TRBJ2-7; a weak D match, TRBD2 (5 bases). The V end was cut by 5 bases, the J end by 2 bases, with 10 bases between. Per the germline V gene, CDR1 is SSHAT and CDR2 is FNYEAQ (reference sequence). The CDR3 loop spans 13 amino acids. The CDR3 sequence is CASSRAGAYEQYF. The DNA of the CDR3 is TGTGCCAGCAGCCGTGCCGGGGCCTACGAGCAGTACTTC.

The rearrangement uses TRBV28 and TRBJ1-5, with D tentatively TRBD1 (5 bases). The CDR3 loop spans 14 amino acids. V was clipped by 7 bases and J by 8 bases, with 18 bases between them. The germline V gene has CDR1 MDHEN and CDR2 SYDVKM. CDR3 in DNA: TGTGCCAGCACCTTCCCAGGGAAGAAGGAGCCCCAGCATTTT. It translates to CASTFPGKKEPQHF. Supplemented by reference TRBV28 and TRBJ1-5, the full variable domain reads DVKVTQSSRYLVKRTGEKVFLECVQDMDHENMFWYRQDPGLGLRLIYFSYDVKMKEKGDIPEGYSVSREKKERFSLILESASTNQTSMYLCASTFPGKKEPQHFGDGTRLSIL.

J is TRBJ1-1 and V is TRBV3-1 (or the pseudogene TRBV3-2), with D hard to call. The V gene's germline CDR1 is LGHDT and CDR2 YNNKEL (reference sequence). The CDR3 loop spans 13 amino acids. V shed 6 bases and J shed 4 bases, with 12 bases lying between them. The CDR3 here is CASSPDSGTEAFF. Written as DNA, the CDR3 is TGTGCCAGCAGTCCTGACTCGGGCACTGAAGCTTTCTTT.

The chain links TRBV29-1 to TRBJ2-1; 7 bases match TRBD2. Trimming took 3 bases from V and 0 from J; bases not matched to a gene: 2. Germline V gene lookup returns CDR1 SQVTM and CDR2 ANQGSEA. The CDR3 is made up of 14 amino acids. The CDR3 DNA reads as TGCAGCGTTGAGGGCGGGAGCTCCTACAATGAGCAGTTCTTC. Amino acids: CSVEGGSSYNEQFF.